A selection of T cell receptor beta chains follows, all from one sample in a study of blood T cell repertoires in COVID-19. The method was immunoSEQ multiplex PCR; TCRdb's version includes in-frame clones alone and lacks a portion of them. The table records 150,000 to 200,000 clones, 80% of them present only once. Sequenced input: peripheral blood. All receptors come from a man aged 60 to 69 with acute or convalescent COVID-19. Both conserved end residues are part of each CDR3. D genes are given only for firm matches. The size entry is marked missing in some rows and otherwise reads once, few, many or a size class.

clone size,J gene,V gene,D gene,CDR3 protein,CDR3 DNA
-,TRBJ2-5,TRBV5-5,-,CASSLGAPLETQYF,TGTGCCAGCAGCTTAGGAGCTCCCTTGGAGACCCAGTACTTC
few,TRBJ2-7,TRBV25-1,TRBD2,CASTSGGEQYF,TGTGCCAGCACCTCGGGGGGCGAGCAGTACTTC
-,TRBJ1-4,TRBV3-1/TRBV3-2,TRBD1,CASSRKTGVNEKLFF,TGTGCCAGCAGCCGTAAGACAGGGGTGAATGAAAAACTGTTTTTT
-,TRBJ2-5,TRBV7-2,-,CASSPDPHVIARETQYF,TGTGCCAGCAGCCCCGATCCGCACGTAATCGCCCGGGAGACCCAGTACTTC
-,TRBJ1-1,TRBV7-2,-,CASSLTSRGNTEAFF,TGTGCCAGCAGCTTAACATCAAGAGGGAACACTGAAGCTTTCTTT
few,TRBJ2-3,TRBV7-8,-,CASSAKRGGARTDTQYF,TGTGCCAGCAGCGCCAAAAGGGGCGGGGCTAGAACAGATACGCAGTATTTT
-,TRBJ2-1,TRBV18,-,CASSPNNEQFF,TGTGCCAGCTCACCCAACAATGAGCAGTTCTTC
-,TRBJ1-5,TRBV4-1,-,CASSNGQRLNQPQHF,TGCGCCAGCAGCAACGGACAGCGGTTAAATCAGCCCCAGCATTTT
-,TRBJ2-1,TRBV27,-,CASSLPREIPRANEQFF,TGTGCCAGCAGTTTGCCTCGTGAGATTCCCCGTGCCAATGAGCAGTTCTTC
-,TRBJ2-7,TRBV28,-,CASSLLGSPTYEQYF,TGTGCCAGCAGTTTATTGGGGAGCCCGACCTACGAGCAGTACTTC
-,TRBJ1-5,TRBV5-6,-,CASSNQGIGQPQHF,TGTGCCAGCAGCAATCAGGGAATCGGACAGCCCCAGCATTTT
-,TRBJ2-4,TRBV29-1,TRBD1,CSVGQGVLAKNIQYF,TGCAGCGTGGGACAGGGGGTTTTAGCCAAAAACATTCAGTACTTC
-,TRBJ1-6,TRBV12-3/TRBV12-4,-,CASSLSGSPLHF,TGTGCCAGCAGTTTGTCCGGTTCACCCCTCCACTTT
-,TRBJ2-2,TRBV7-9,TRBD2,CASSLSLAGNTGELFF,TGTGCCAGCAGCTTAAGCCTAGCGGGGAACACCGGGGAGCTGTTTTTT
few,TRBJ1-6,TRBV27,TRBD1,CASSFRTGGDSPLHF,TGTGCCAGCAGTTTCCGGACAGGGGGCGATTCACCCCTCCACTTT